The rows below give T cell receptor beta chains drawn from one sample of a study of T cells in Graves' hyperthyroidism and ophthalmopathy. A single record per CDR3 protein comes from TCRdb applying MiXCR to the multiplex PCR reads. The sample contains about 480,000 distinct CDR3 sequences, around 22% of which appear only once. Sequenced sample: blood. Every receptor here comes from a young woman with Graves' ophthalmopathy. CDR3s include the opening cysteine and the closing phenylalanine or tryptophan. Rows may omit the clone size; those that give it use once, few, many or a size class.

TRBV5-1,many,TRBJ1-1,CASSLAGNTEAFF
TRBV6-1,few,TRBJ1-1,CASSEAKGGAEAFF
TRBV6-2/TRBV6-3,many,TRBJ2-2,CASRTPRGPSGELFF
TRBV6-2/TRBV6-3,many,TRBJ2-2,CASDQDWGTGELFF
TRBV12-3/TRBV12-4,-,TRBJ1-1,CASSSDRGTLTIF
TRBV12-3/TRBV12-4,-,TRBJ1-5,CASSWDQGAQPQHF
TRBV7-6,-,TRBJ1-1,CASSPGTALANTEAFF
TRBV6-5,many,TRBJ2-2,CASSYSGFANTGELFF
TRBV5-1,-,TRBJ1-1,CASSFDLPNTEAFF
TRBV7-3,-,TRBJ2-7,CASSLWAPSGTTNEQYF
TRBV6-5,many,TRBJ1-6,CASSSPKRGLGAPLHF
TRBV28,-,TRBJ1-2,CASSSRGLRDGYTF
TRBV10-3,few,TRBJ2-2,CAAYRGQGDTGELFF
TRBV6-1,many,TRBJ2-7,CASSEEGALYEQYF
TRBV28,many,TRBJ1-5,CASSLQGGPGQPQHF
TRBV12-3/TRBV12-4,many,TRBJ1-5,CASSYGTGTYQPQHF
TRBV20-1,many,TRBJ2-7,CSARGGRTSYEQYF
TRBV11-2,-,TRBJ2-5,CASSPGRAVETQYF
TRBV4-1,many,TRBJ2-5,CASSQEGLAKTQYF
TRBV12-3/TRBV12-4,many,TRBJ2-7,CASRDSSDAYEQYF
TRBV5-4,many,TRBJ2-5,CASSPEPATQETQYF
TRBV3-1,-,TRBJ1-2,CASSQEAFNYGYTF